This paragraph covers one T cell receptor beta chain sequence. What it binds is not known. The data derive from a study of beta chain features in type 1 diabetes. Overall study results and limits: In every one of the four CD4+ subsets, TCRB CDR3s were moderately but significantly shorter in Type 1 diabetes patients. Unsettled here was the matter of whether HLA type influences TCRB rearrangement.

The whole isolated RNA underwent reverse transcription, so sequencing captured expressed TCRB transcripts. The average output of naive, central memory and regulatory T cell samples was a few million reads. Method: immunoSEQ multiplex PCR; TCRdb's copy keeps in-frame clones and lacks some. The sample lists some 700,000 clones; over 10% were seen once. The CDR3 covers 15 residues. V dropped 4 bases and J dropped 7; count of bases not matched to a gene: 8. CDR1 and CDR2 from the germline V gene are SGHDN and FVKESK. This chain connects TRBV14 to TRBJ1-2; 11 bases align to TRBD1. The specimen sequenced was naive CD4+ T cells from blood. The TCR was taken from a man between 18 and 35 years old with type 1 diabetes. The CDR3 coding sequence is TGTGCCAGCAGCCCACGGACAGGGGGCGATGGTGGCTACACCTTC. It specifies CASSPRTGGDGGYTF.